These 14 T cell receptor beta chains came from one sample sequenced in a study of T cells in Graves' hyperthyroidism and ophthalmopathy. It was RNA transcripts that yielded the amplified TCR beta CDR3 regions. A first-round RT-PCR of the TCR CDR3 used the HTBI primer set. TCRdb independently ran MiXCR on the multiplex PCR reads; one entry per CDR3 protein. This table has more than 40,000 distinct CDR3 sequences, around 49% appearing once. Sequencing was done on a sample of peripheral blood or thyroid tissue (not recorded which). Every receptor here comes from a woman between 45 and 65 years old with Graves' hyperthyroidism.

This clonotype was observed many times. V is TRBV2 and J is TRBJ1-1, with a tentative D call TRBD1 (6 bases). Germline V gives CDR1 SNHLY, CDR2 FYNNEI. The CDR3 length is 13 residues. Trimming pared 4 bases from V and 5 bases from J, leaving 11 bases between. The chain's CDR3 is CASSVQGLTEAFF. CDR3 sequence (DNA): TGTGCCAGCAGTGTACAGGGTTTGACTGAAGCTTTCTTT.

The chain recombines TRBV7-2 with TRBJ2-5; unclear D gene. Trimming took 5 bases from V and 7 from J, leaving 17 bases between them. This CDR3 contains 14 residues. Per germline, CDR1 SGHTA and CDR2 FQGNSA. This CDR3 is CASSQGYKDGTQYF. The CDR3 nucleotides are TGTGCCAGCAGCCAAGGCTACAAGGACGGGACCCAGTACTTC. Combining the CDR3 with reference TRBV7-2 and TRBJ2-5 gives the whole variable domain GAGVSQSPSNKVTEKGKDVELRCDPISGHTALYWYRQSLGQGLEFLIYFQGNSAPDKSGLPSDRFSAERTGGSVSTLTIQRTQQEDSAVYLCASSQGYKDGTQYFGPGTRLLVL.

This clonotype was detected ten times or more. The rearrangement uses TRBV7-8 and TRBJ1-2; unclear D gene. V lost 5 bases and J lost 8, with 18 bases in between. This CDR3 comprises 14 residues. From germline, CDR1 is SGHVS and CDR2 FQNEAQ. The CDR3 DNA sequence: TGTGCCAGCAGCCCTAGGGTGGGGTATGGGGGCTACACCTTC. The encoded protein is CASSPRVGYGGYTF.

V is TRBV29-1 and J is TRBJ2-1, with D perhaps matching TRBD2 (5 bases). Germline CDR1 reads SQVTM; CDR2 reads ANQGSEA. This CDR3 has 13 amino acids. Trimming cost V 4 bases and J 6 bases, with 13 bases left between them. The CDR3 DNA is TGCAGCGTTGCCAAACTAGGTATCAATGAGCAGTTCTTC. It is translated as CSVAKLGINEQFF.

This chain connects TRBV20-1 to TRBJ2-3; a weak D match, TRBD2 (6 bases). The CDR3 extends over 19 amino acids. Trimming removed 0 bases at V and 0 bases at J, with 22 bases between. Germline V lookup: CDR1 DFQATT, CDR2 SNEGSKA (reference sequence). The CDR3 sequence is CSAREVLRRERLSTDTQYF. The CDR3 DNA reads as TGCAGTGCTAGAGAGGTTTTAAGGAGGGAGAGATTAAGCACAGATACGCAGTATTTT.

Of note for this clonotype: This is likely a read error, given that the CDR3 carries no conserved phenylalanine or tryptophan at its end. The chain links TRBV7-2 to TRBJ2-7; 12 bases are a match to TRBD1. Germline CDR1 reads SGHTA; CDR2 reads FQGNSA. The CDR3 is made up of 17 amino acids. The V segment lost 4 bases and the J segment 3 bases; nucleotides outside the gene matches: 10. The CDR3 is CASSSQTGTGGVYEQYL. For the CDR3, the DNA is TGTGCCAGCAGCTCCCAGACCGGGACAGGGGGCGTCTACGAGCAGTACCTC.

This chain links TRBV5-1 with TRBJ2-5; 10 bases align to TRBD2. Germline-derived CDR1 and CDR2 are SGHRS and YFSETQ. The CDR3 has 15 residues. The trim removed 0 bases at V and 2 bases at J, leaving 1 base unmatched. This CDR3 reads CASSLASGSQETQYF. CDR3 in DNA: TGCGCCAGCAGCTTGGCTAGCGGGAGTCAAGAGACCCAGTACTTC.

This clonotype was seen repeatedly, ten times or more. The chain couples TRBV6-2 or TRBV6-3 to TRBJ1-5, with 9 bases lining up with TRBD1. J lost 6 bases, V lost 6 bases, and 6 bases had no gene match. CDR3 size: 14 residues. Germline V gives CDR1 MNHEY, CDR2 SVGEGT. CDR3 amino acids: CASRWTGEGQPQHF. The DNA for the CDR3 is TGTGCCAGCAGGTGGACAGGGGAGGGTCAGCCCCAGCATTTT.

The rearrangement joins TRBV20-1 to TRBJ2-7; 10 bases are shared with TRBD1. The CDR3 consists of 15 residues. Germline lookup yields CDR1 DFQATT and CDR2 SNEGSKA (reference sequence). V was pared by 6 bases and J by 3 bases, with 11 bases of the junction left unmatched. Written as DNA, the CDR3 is TGCAGTGCCAGGACAGGGGGAGTACTGGGCTACGAGCAGTACTTC. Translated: CSARTGGVLGYEQYF.

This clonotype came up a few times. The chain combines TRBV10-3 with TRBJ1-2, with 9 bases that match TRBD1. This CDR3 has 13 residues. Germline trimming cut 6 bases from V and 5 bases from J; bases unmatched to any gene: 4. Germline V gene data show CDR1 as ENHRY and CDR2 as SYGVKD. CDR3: CAISTGQGYGYTF. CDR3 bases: TGTGCCATCAGCACGGGACAGGGTTATGGCTACACCTTC.

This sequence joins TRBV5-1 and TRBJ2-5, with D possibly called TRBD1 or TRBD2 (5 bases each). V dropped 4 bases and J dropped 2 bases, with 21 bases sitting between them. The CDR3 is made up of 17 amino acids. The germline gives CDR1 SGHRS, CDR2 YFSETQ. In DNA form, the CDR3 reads TGCGCCAGCAGCGGACGGGGCGGAATATTTAATCAAGAGACCCAGTACTTC. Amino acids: CASSGRGGIFNQETQYF.

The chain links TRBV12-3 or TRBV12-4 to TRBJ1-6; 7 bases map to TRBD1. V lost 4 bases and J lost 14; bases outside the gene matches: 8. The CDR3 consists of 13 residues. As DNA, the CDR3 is TGTGCCAGCAGTTCGACAGGGTATCTTACCCTCCACTTT. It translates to CASSSTGYLTLHF.

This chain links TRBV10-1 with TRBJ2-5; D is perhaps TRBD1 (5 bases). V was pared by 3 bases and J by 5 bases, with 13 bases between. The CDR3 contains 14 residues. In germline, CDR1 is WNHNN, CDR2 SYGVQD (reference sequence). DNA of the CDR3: TGCGCCAGCAGTGATGGCAGGGTTCGGGAGACCCAGTACTTC. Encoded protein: CASSDGRVRETQYF.

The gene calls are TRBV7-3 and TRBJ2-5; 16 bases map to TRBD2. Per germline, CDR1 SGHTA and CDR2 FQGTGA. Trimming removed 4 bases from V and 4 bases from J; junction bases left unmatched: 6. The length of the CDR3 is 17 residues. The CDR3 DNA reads TGTGCCAGCAGCTACAGGGGACTAGCGGGAGGGCGAGAGACCCAGTACTTC. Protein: CASSYRGLAGGRETQYF. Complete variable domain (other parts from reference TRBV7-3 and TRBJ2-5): GAGVSQTPSNKVTEKGKYVELRCDPISGHTALYWYRQSLGQGPEFLIYFQGTGAADDSGLPNDRFFAVRPEGSVSTLKIQRTERGDSAVYLCASSYRGLAGGRETQYFGPGTRLLVL.